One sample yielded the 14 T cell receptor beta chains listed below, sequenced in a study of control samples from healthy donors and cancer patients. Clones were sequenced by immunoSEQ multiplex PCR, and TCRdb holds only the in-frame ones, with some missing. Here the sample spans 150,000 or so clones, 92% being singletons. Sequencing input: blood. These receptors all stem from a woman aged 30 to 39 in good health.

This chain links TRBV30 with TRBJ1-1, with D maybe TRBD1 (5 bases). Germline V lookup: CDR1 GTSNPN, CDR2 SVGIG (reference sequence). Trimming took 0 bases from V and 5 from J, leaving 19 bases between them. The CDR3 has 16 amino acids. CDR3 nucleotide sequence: TGTGCCTGGAGTGTAGGACAATCCTCGGGGGGAACTGAAGCTTTCTTT. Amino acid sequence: CAWSVGQSSGGTEAFF.

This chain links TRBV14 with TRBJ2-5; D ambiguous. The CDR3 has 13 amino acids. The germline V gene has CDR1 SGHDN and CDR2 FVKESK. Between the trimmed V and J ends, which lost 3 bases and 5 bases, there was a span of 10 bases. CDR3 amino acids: CASSHGGTETQYF. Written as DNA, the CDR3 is TGTGCCAGCAGCCACGGCGGTACGGAGACCCAGTACTTC. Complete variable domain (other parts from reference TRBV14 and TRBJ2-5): EAGVTQFPSHSVIEKGQTVTLRCDPISGHDNLYWYRRVMGKEIKFLLHFVKESKQDESGMPNNRFLAERTGGTYSTLKVQPAELEDSGVYFCASSHGGTETQYFGPGTRLLVL.

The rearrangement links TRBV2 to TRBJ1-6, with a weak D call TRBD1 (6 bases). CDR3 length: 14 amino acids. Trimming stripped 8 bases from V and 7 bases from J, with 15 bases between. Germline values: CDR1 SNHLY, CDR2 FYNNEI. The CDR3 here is CASLGVRGNSPLHF. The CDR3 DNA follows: TGTGCCAGCCTCGGGGTCAGGGGCAATTCACCCCTCCACTTT.

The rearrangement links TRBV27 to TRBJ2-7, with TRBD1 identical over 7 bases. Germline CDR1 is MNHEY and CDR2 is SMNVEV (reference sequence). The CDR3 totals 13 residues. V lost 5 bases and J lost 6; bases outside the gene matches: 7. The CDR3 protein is CASSERRDSEQYF. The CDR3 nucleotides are TGTGCCAGCAGTGAACGTCGGGACAGCGAGCAGTACTTC.

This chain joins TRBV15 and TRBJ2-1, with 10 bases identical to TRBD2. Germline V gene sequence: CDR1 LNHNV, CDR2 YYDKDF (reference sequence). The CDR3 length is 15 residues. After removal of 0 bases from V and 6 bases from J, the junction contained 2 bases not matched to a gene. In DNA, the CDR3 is TGTGCCACCAGCAGAGAAGCGGGAGGGTCCAATGAGCAGTTCTTC. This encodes CATSREAGGSNEQFF.

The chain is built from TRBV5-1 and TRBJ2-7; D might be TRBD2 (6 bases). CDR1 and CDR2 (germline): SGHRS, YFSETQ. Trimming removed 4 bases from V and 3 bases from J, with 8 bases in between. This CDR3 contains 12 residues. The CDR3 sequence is CASSRENYEQYF. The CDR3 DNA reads TGCGCCAGCAGCCGGGAGAACTACGAGCAGTACTTC.

CDR3 sequence: CASRGDSPQPQHF. Here the CDR3 DNA reads TGTGCCAGCAGAGGGGACAGCCCTCAGCCCCAGCATTTT. V usage is TRBV6-5 and J usage is TRBJ1-5; 7 positions match TRBD1. The CDR3 loop spans 13 amino acids. With 6 bases clipped from V and 6 bases from J, the junction kept 5 bases outside the gene matches. CDR1 and CDR2 from the germline V gene are MNHEY and SVGAGI.

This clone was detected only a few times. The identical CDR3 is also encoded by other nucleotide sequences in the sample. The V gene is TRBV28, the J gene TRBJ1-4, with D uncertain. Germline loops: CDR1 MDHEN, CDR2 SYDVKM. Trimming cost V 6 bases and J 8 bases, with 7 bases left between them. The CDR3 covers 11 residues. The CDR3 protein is CASRGGEKLFF. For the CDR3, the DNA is TGTGCCAGCAGAGGAGGGGAAAAACTGTTTTTT.

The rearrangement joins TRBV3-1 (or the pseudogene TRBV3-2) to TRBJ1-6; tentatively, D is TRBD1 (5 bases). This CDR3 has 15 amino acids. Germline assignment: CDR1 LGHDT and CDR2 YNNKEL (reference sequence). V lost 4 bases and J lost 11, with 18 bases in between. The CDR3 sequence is CASSRGVQGSTPLHF. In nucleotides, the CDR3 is TGTGCCAGCAGCCGAGGGGTCCAGGGATCGACACCCCTCCACTTT.

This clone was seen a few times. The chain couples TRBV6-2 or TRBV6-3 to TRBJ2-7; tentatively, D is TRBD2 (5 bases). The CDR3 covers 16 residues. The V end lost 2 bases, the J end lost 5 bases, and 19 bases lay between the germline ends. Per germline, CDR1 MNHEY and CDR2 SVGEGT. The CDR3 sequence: CASSYGSGREGHEQYF. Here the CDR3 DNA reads TGTGCCAGCAGTTACGGTAGTGGACGTGAGGGCCACGAGCAGTACTTC.

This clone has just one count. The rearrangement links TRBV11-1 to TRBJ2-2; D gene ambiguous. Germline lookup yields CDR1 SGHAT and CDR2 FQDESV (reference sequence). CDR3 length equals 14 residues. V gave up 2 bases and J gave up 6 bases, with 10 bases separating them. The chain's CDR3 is CASSLSQSPGELFF. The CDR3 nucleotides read TGTGCCAGCAGCTTATCACAGTCGCCCGGGGAGCTGTTTTTT.

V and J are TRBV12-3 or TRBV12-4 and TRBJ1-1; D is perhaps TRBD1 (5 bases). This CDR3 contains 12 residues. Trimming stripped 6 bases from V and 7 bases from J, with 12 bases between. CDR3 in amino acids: CASSLQVYEAFF. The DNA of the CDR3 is TGTGCCAGCAGCTTACAGGTCTATGAAGCTTTCTTT.

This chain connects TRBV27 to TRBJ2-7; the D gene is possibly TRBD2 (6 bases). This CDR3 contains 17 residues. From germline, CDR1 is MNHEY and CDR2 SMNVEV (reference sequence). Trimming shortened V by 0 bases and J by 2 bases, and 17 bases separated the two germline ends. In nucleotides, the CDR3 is TGTGCCAGCAGTTTATCCCCTTTCGGGACTCCTACCTACGAGCAGTACTTC. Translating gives CASSLSPFGTPTYEQYF.

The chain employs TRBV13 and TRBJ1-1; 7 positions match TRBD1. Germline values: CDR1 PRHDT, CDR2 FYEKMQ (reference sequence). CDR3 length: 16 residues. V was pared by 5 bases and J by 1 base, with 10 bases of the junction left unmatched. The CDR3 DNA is TGTGCCAGCAGCCTCCCACAGGGGATGAAGAACACTGAAGCTTTCTTT. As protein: CASSLPQGMKNTEAFF.